Listed below are T cell receptor beta chains from one sample, sequenced in a study of T cells after posttransplantation cyclophosphamide. TCRdb's copy holds only in-frame clones and misses some; the assay was immunoSEQ multiplex PCR. This repertoire shows about 1,300 clones, 78% found once; its top ten account for roughly 30%. The sample consisted of PBMCs, taken approximately 220 days after allogeneic stem cell transplant with posttransplant cyclophosphamide. The receptors originated from a female patient over 55 who received an allogeneic stem cell transplant from an unrelated donor, was CMV-positive, and had acute GVHD only. Some T cells may have come from the graft donor. CDR3s include the opening cysteine and the closing phenylalanine or tryptophan. D genes are given only for firm matches. Clone size appears in some rows only: once, few, many, or a class for an expanded clone.

CDR3 DNA: TGTGCCAGTAGTATTAGCGTATATGGCTACACCTTC
CDR3 protein: CASSISVYGYTF
J gene: TRBJ1-2
clone size: few
V gene: TRBV19
D gene: .

CDR3 DNA: TGTGCCAGCAGCTTAGGGACAGGGAGTTACAATGAGCAGTTCTTC
CDR3 protein: CASSLGTGSYNEQFF
J gene: TRBJ2-1
clone size: .
V gene: TRBV7-2
D gene: TRBD1

CDR3 DNA: TGTGCCAGCAGAGACAGGGAGGTCACTGAAGCTTTCTTT
CDR3 protein: CASRDREVTEAFF
J gene: TRBJ1-1
clone size: few
V gene: TRBV6-1
D gene: TRBD1

CDR3 DNA: TGTGCCAGCAGCTCCCACTATCGGACAGTAAAAACAGGAAACACCATATATTTT
CDR3 protein: CASSSHYRTVKTGNTIYF
J gene: TRBJ1-3
clone size: .
V gene: TRBV7-2
D gene: .

CDR3 DNA: TGCGCCAGCAGCTTGGGGACAGGGCCACAAACTAATCAGCCCCAGCATTTT
CDR3 protein: CASSLGTGPQTNQPQHF
J gene: TRBJ1-5
clone size: once
V gene: TRBV5-1
D gene: TRBD1

CDR3 DNA: TGTGCCAGCAGCTTAGAGAGGACAGGATCTAACTATGGCTACACCTTC
CDR3 protein: CASSLERTGSNYGYTF
J gene: TRBJ1-2
clone size: .
V gene: TRBV7-2
D gene: TRBD1

CDR3 DNA: TGTGCCCACACAGTGGCAGCAACTGGAAACACCATATATTTT
CDR3 protein: CAHTVAATGNTIYF
J gene: TRBJ1-3
clone size: few
V gene: TRBV6-6
D gene: .

CDR3 DNA: TGTGCCAGCAGTCCCCGGGGGGTTCACGCAGATACGCAGTATTTT
CDR3 protein: CASSPRGVHADTQYF
J gene: TRBJ2-3
clone size: once
V gene: TRBV11-2
D gene: TRBD2

CDR3 DNA: TGTGCCAGCAGCTTAGTCGGAGAGACCCAGTACTTC
CDR3 protein: CASSLVGETQYF
J gene: TRBJ2-5
clone size: few
V gene: TRBV11-2
D gene: .

CDR3 DNA: TGTGCCAGCAGCCCTGCGCGGGTTTCTTCACCCCTCCACTTT
CDR3 protein: CASSPARVSSPLHF
J gene: TRBJ1-6
clone size: .
V gene: TRBV28
D gene: .

CDR3 DNA: TGCGCCAGCAGCCAAGACCCAACCGGGAACTATGGCTACACCTTC
CDR3 protein: CASSQDPTGNYGYTF
J gene: TRBJ1-2
clone size: few
V gene: TRBV4-3
D gene: .

CDR3 DNA: TGTGCCAGCAGCCTCACAGGGGCCCAGGGTGGCTATGGCTACACCTTC
CDR3 protein: CASSLTGAQGGYGYTF
J gene: TRBJ1-2
clone size: .
V gene: TRBV7-6
D gene: TRBD1

CDR3 DNA: TGTGCCAGCAGCCGGGACAGCTATGGCTACACCTTC
CDR3 protein: CASSRDSYGYTF
J gene: TRBJ1-2
clone size: .
V gene: TRBV7-9
D gene: TRBD1

CDR3 DNA: TGTGCCAGCAGTTTATCCGGCGGCGTTGCTTTCTTT
CDR3 protein: CASSLSGGVAFF
J gene: TRBJ1-1
clone size: .
V gene: TRBV28
D gene: .

CDR3 DNA: TGTGCCAGCAGAAATGCAGGGAGGGCTAATTCACCCCTCCACTTT
CDR3 protein: CASRNAGRANSPLHF
J gene: TRBJ1-6
clone size: .
V gene: TRBV6-1
D gene: .

CDR3 DNA: TGTGCCAGTAGTATCCGGGAGACCCTCTACAATGAGCAGTTCTTC
CDR3 protein: CASSIRETLYNEQFF
J gene: TRBJ2-1
clone size: few
V gene: TRBV19
D gene: .

CDR3 DNA: TGTGCCAGCAGCTTAGGTTTAAACGAGCAGTACTTC
CDR3 protein: CASSLGLNEQYF
J gene: TRBJ2-7
clone size: medium-sized
V gene: TRBV7-9
D gene: .

CDR3 DNA: TGCGCCAGCAGATTAGACACGTTAAACACTGAAGCTTTCTTT
CDR3 protein: CASRLDTLNTEAFF
J gene: TRBJ1-1
clone size: .
V gene: TRBV5-1
D gene: .